This T cell receptor beta chain was sequenced for a study of identical twins. Study-level results: In zero-insertion analyses, partial confounding could arise from invariant MAIT and iNKT cells.

A template switching step contributed a universal primer site, while unique molecular identifiers were present in the cDNA. TCRdb re-called the 5' RACE reads with MiXCR, one entry per CDR3 protein. The data contain about 530,000 distinct CDR3 sequences, about 20% of them seen just once; the ten biggest clones take up approximately 0.49%. Trimming removed 0 bases from V and 12 bases from J, with 15 bases in between. CDR1 and CDR2 (germline): DFQATT, SNEGSKA (reference sequence). CDR3 length equals 13 residues. Points on this clonotype: Antigen unknown.

The data were also submitted as part of a second study, on yellow fever vaccine responses in identical twins.

The rearrangement uses TRBV20-1 and TRBJ2-1, with D possibly TRBD2 on 6 matching bases. The sample was CD4+ T cells sorted from blood. This TCR was recovered from a woman in her late teens or twenties in good health. CDR3 region: CSARDLSSGSQFF. CDR3 in DNA: TGCAGTGCTAGAGATCTGAGTAGCGGATCGCAGTTCTTC.